This T cell receptor beta chain came from a study of CD8 T cells in Susac syndrome. CDR3 length: 16 amino acids. Germline CDR1 is DFQATT and CDR2 is SNEGSKA (reference sequence). Germline trimming cut 7 bases from V and 0 bases from J; bases unmatched to any gene: 14. When the RNA was reverse transcribed, random hexamers were used with an input of roughly 0.5 to 1 ug. TCRdb reprocessed the immunoSEQ multiplex PCR reads with MiXCR, giving one entry per CDR3 protein. The repertoire includes about 47,000 distinct CDR3 sequences, about 92% of them detected once, and less than 0.55% sits in the top ten. This chain links TRBV20-1 with TRBJ1-2; 7 positions match TRBD1. Sequenced material: CD8+ T cells from PBMCs. This sequence was found in a human donor in good health. DNA of the CDR3: TGCAGTGTTTCGACTCGGGACAGCTATTCTAACTATGGCTACACCTTC. It codes for CSVSTRDSYSNYGYTF.